This T cell receptor beta chain appears in the sequencing data of a study of shared clonotypes between healthy human individuals. Study details: Per-donor plates numbered three CD4 naive, three CD4 memory, two CD8 naive and one CD8 memory.

Study-wide results and limits: The sole specimen, blood, was sampled, and tissue repertoires likely differ. Larger estimated richness was generally recorded for naive subsets relative to memory subsets.

A split of CD4+ cells into CD45RA+ naive and CD45RA-negative memory subsets was performed. The CDR3 runs 11 residues. Germline-derived CDR1 and CDR2 are MNHEY and SVGAGI. Trimming cost V 6 bases and J 5 bases, with 6 bases left between them. Sequenced by immunoSEQ multiplex PCR; TCRdb stores in-frame clones only, minus some. Here the sample spans more than 1.2 million clones, around 98.5% being singletons. Points on this clone: As yet, its antigen is unknown. The sample contains more than one DNA sequence encoding this CDR3.

J is TRBJ2-3 and V is TRBV6-5; the D gene is possibly TRBD2 (6 bases). This TCR was recovered from a man aged 25-40 years in good health. Sequenced material: naive CD4+ T cells sorted from blood. Subset given: CD45RA+ positively selected. The CDR3 nucleotides are TGTGCCAGCAGGCGGGGAGATACGCAGTATTTT. It specifies CASRRGDTQYF.